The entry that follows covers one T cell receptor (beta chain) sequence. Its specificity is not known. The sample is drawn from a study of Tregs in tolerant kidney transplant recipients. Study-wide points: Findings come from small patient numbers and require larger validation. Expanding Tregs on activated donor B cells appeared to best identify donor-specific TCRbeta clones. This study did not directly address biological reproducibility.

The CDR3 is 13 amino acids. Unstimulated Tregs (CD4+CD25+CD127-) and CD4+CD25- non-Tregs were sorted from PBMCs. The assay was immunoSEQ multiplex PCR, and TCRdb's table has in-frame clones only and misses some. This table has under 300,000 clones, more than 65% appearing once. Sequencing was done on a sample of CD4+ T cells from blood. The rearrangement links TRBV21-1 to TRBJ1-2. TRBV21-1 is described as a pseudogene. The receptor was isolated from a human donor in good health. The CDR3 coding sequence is TGTGCCAGCAGCACCCGGCCAGTGGAACTCTACACCTTC. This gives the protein CASSTRPVELYTF.